This passage covers 6 T cell receptor beta chains from one sample sequenced in a study of T cell repertoires in cytomegalovirus infection. TCRdb analysed the reads with MiXCR anew, one entry per CDR3 protein. The data hold about 900,000 distinct CDR3 sequences, with 25% to 40% observed a single time. Their antigens are not known. The sequences come from cultured CD8+ T cells from PBMCs, collected from culture after CMV antigen stimulation. These receptors came from a human donor in good health (CMV status not recorded). Some clones in this sample may be carry-over from other donors' samples.

This clonotype was observed a few times. Here the CDR3 reads CASSEKGAYNSPLHF. For the CDR3, the DNA is TGTGCCAGCAGTGAAAAGGGTGCCTATAATTCACCCCTCCACTTT. The chain carries TRBV6-1 and TRBJ1-6; D is unclear. The CDR3 is made up of 15 amino acids. V was trimmed by 2 bases and J by 2 bases, leaving 7 bases between them. Germline CDR1 and CDR2: MNHNS and SASEGT.

The V call is TRBV4-1, the J call TRBJ2-3; the D gene could be TRBD1 or TRBD2 (5 bases each). CDR1 is MGHRA and CDR2 is YSYEKL in the germline V gene. CDR3 length: 17 residues. V was pared by 2 bases and J by 10 bases, with 25 bases between. The CDR3 loop reads CASSQNPGTPDVAPQYF. The CDR3 region has the DNA TGCGCCAGCAGCCAAAATCCCGGGACCCCCGACGTTGCTCCGCAGTATTTT.

In its sample, this clonotype was seen a few times. CDR3 loop: CASTGADQPQHF. CDR3 in DNA: TGTGCCAGCACAGGGGCGGATCAGCCCCAGCATTTT. The gene calls are TRBV7-8 and TRBJ1-5, with D possibly TRBD1 on 6 matching bases. Trimming removed 7 bases from V and 5 bases from J, with 9 bases in between. This CDR3 has 12 amino acids. Germline CDR1 SGHVS, CDR2 FQNEAQ.

J is TRBJ1-2 and V is TRBV7-6, with unresolved D. The germline CDR1 and CDR2 sequences are SGHVS and FNYEAQ. The CDR3 totals 15 residues. Trimming pared 5 bases from V and 5 bases from J, leaving 18 bases between. CDR3 nucleotide sequence: TGTGCCAGCAGCCCCCAATCGGATGTTTTTTATGGCTACACCTTC. Translating it yields CASSPQSDVFYGYTF.

This clonotype was seen at least ten times. The rearrangement joins TRBV6-5 to TRBJ2-3; TRBD2 agrees at 9 bases. Losses at the gene ends were 2 bases for V and 2 bases for J; bases not matched to a gene: 8. CDR1 and CDR2 from the germline V gene are MNHEY and SVGAGI. The CDR3 covers 17 residues. The CDR3, as DNA: TGTGCCAGCAGTTACAGCGAGCGGGGGGCCTACACAGATACGCAGTATTTT. It translates to CASSYSERGAYTDTQYF.

This clonotype was observed a few times. This chain connects TRBV6-5 to TRBJ2-2, with D uncertain. Between the trimmed V and J ends, which lost 7 bases and 1 base, there was a span of 13 bases. The germline V gene encodes CDR1 MNHEY and CDR2 SVGAGI. The CDR3 contains 15 residues. CDR3 loop: CASMGSTVNTGELFF. Here the CDR3 DNA reads TGTGCCAGCATGGGATCTACCGTGAACACCGGGGAGCTGTTTTTT.